The 19 T cell receptor beta chains given below trace back to one sample, sequenced in a study of patients and donors after allogeneic stem cell transplantation. TCRdb reprocessed the RT-PCR reads via MiXCR and lists one record per CDR3 protein. The repertoire includes 95,000 to 120,000 distinct CDR3 sequences, less than 45% of them detected once, and around 26% sits in the top ten. Sequenced material: blood, either unsorted or a sorted T cell fraction (not recorded which). The source of these receptors is a human donor who was either an allogeneic HSCT recipient or a stem cell or donor lymphocyte infusion donor (not recorded which). It is not recorded whose cells these are; they may come from a transplant donor.

This chain joins TRBV29-1 and TRBJ1-5; a possible D gene is TRBD1 (5 bases). Germline V lookup: CDR1 SQVTM, CDR2 ANQGSEA. V lost 4 bases and J lost 1, with 5 bases in between. The CDR3 loop spans 12 amino acids. The CDR3 sequence: CSVGQSNQPQHF. CDR3 sequence (DNA): TGCAGCGTTGGACAGAGCAATCAGCCCCAGCATTTT.

In its sample, this clonotype was seen a few times. V usage is TRBV7-2 and J usage is TRBJ2-1; D call uncertain. V was pared by 2 bases and J by 0 bases, with 8 bases between. The CDR3 has 15 amino acids. Per germline, CDR1 SGHTA and CDR2 FQGNSA. As DNA, the CDR3 is TGTGCCAGCAGCTTAAGCGTGAGCTCCTACAATGAGCAGTTCTTC. This codes for CASSLSVSSYNEQFF.

This clonotype was counted between two and nine times. The chain has TRBV27 and TRBJ2-3; the D gene is possibly TRBD1 (6 bases). V was clipped by 7 bases and J by 0 bases, with 8 bases between them. The CDR3 covers 13 residues. CDR1 and CDR2 (germline): MNHEY, SMNVEV (reference sequence). The CDR3 bases are TGTGCCAGCAAGGGACACAGCACAGATACGCAGTATTTT. Translation: CASKGHSTDTQYF.

The chain is built from TRBV10-3 and TRBJ1-2; D is unresolved. CDR1 and CDR2 (germline): ENHRY, SYGVKD. The CDR3 extends over 16 amino acids. V was trimmed by 4 bases and J by 3 bases, leaving 18 bases between them. CDR3 DNA sequence: TGTGCCATCAGTGTGGGTGACTGGGAATTGTACTATGGCTACACCTTC. This sequence encodes CAISVGDWELYYGYTF.

There are a few counts of this clonotype. The rearrangement links TRBV10-3 to TRBJ1-2; 7 bases agree with TRBD1. CDR1 and CDR2 from the germline V gene are ENHRY and SYGVKD. The J segment lost 6 bases and the V segment lost 3 bases, leaving 7 bases of the junction unmatched. The CDR3 totals 14 residues. This CDR3 is CAISDKGGADGYTF. Here the CDR3 DNA reads TGTGCCATCAGTGACAAAGGGGGCGCGGATGGCTACACCTTC.

The chain links TRBV9 to TRBJ2-3; D unclear. The germline gives CDR1 SGDLS, CDR2 YYNGEE. There are 14 residues in the CDR3. CDR3 in DNA: TGTGGCCCCGACGGAGCCGGAAGCACAGATACGCAGTATTTT. Its translation: CGPDGAGSTDTQYF.

Worth noting for this clonotype: Without the conserved terminal phenylalanine or tryptophan, this CDR3 likely stems from a read error. The V gene is TRBV28, the J gene TRBJ1-3; no reliable D call. The CDR3 extends over 13 amino acids. Germline loops: CDR1 MDHEN, CDR2 SYDVKM. The V and J ends lost 6 bases and 2 bases respectively, with 8 bases between them. CDR3 in amino acids: CASRAGAGNTIYL. The CDR3 DNA is TGTGCCAGCAGGGCAGGAGCTGGAAACACCATATATTTG.

The chain uses TRBV20-1 and TRBJ1-5; tentative D call: TRBD1 (6 bases). The CDR3 length is 15 residues. V lost 6 bases, J lost 4 bases, and 19 bases lay in between. Germline CDR1 DFQATT, CDR2 SNEGSKA (reference sequence). CDR3 nucleotides: TGCAGTGCAACACCTGGGGCAGGGGTTAATCAGCCCCAGCATTTT. Its translation is CSATPGAGVNQPQHF.

The chain's CDR3 is CASSRLQFSGRYSETQYF. CDR3 sequence (DNA): TGTGCCAGCAGCAGATTACAATTTAGCGGGAGGTATTCGGAGACCCAGTACTTC. V and J are TRBV28 and TRBJ2-5; 10 bases line up with TRBD2. V shed 6 bases and J 5 bases; nucleotides not matched to a gene: 18. This CDR3 is 18 amino acids long. Per germline, CDR1 MDHEN and CDR2 SYDVKM.

This clonotype was picked up a small number of times. The V gene is TRBV6-2 or TRBV6-3, the J gene TRBJ2-1, with no clear D. CDR3 size: 15 residues. Germline V lookup: CDR1 MNHEY, CDR2 SVGEGT. Trimming removed 0 bases at V and 9 bases at J, with 15 bases between. The DNA for the CDR3 is TGTGCCAGCAGTTACTCTATGGGCCCTCGTGGTGAGCAGTTCTTC. Its protein product is CASSYSMGPRGEQFF.

J is TRBJ2-3 and V is TRBV4-2; D may match TRBD1 or TRBD2 (5 bases each). CDR1 is LGHNA and CDR2 is YNFKEQ in the germline V gene. This CDR3 has 14 residues. V was trimmed by 4 bases and J by 2 bases, leaving 10 bases between them. CDR3 in DNA: TGTGCCAGCAGCCCGAGGGACCTCACAGATACGCAGTATTTT. Protein sequence: CASSPRDLTDTQYF.

Points on this clonotype: Its ends do not fully match the called genes, so a read error is possible. V is TRBV18 and J is TRBJ1-6, with D perhaps matching TRBD1 (5 bases). Germline loops: CDR1 KGHSH, CDR2 LQKENI. The length of the CDR3 is 16 residues. The CDR3 here is CASSPRRDSDNSPLHF. The CDR3 DNA reads as TGTGCCAGCTCACCCCGTCGGGACTCCGATAATTCACCCCTCCACTTT.

The rearrangement links TRBV20-1 to TRBJ1-6; D is unresolved. CDR1 and CDR2 from the germline V gene are DFQATT and SNEGSKA (reference sequence). The CDR3 totals 14 residues. V was pared by 3 bases and J by 2 bases, with 8 bases between. The chain's CDR3 is CSASLRTYNSPLHF. The CDR3 DNA is TGCAGTGCTAGCCTCCGAACCTATAATTCACCCCTCCACTTT.

V usage is TRBV7-8 and J usage is TRBJ2-7, with 13 nucleotides matching TRBD2. The germline V gene encodes CDR1 SGHVS and CDR2 FQNEAQ. The CDR3 loop spans 13 amino acids. The junction had 7 bases not matched to a gene; V was cut back by 6 bases and J by 11 bases. This CDR3 is CASSPGLAGPKYF. CDR3 DNA: TGTGCCAGCAGTCCGGGACTAGCGGGACCGAAGTACTTC. Looking up the rest from reference TRBV7-8 and TRBJ2-7 gives the full variable domain: GAGVSQSPRYKVAKRGQDVALRCDPISGHVSLFWYQQALGQGPEFLTYFQNEAQLDKSGLPSDRFFAERPEGSVSTLKIQRTQQEDSAVYLCASSPGLAGPKYFGPGTRLTVT.

V is TRBV24-1 and J is TRBJ2-2; a weak D match, TRBD1 (6 bases). CDR3 length: 17 residues. From germline, CDR1 is KGHDR and CDR2 SFDVKD. Trimming removed 3 bases at V and 0 bases at J, with 13 bases between. In DNA form, the CDR3 reads TGTGCCACCAGTGATGTCCCCGGACAGCCGAACACCGGGGAGCTGTTTTTT. It yields the protein CATSDVPGQPNTGELFF.

The J gene is TRBJ2-1, the V gene TRBV15, with a tentative D call TRBD2 (5 bases). CDR1 and CDR2 from the germline V gene are LNHNV and YYDKDF (reference sequence). The CDR3 is 13 residues long. Trimming shortened V by 0 bases and J by 12 bases, and 12 bases separated the two germline ends. In DNA form, the CDR3 reads TGTGCCACCAGCAGAGATATCGCCGCGGGGCAGTTCTTC. Translated, it gives CATSRDIAAGQFF.

This clonotype showed up many times. V is TRBV7-9 and J is TRBJ1-2, with 7 positions matching TRBD1. This CDR3 region has 15 residues. Germline values: CDR1 SEHNR, CDR2 FQNEAQ (reference sequence). V trimming: 1 base; J trimming: 2 bases; junction bases outside the gene matches: 4. The CDR3 sequence is CASSLGSRGNYGYTF. The CDR3 DNA sequence: TGTGCCAGCAGCTTAGGTTCCAGGGGGAACTATGGCTACACCTTC. Supplemented by reference TRBV7-9 and TRBJ1-2, the full variable domain reads DTGVSQNPRHKITKRGQNVTFRCDPISEHNRLYWYRQTLGQGPEFLTYFQNEAQLEKSRLLSDRFSAERPKGSFSTLEIQRTEQGDSAMYLCASSLGSRGNYGYTFGSGTRLTVV.

The genes are TRBV4-3 and TRBJ1-1, with D possibly matching TRBD1 (5 bases). Germline assignment: CDR1 LGHNA and CDR2 YSLEER. The CDR3 is 16 amino acids. V lost 2 bases and J lost 6, with 19 bases in between. The CDR3 here is CASSQMAGRRDAEAFF. In nucleotides, the CDR3 is TGCGCCAGCAGCCAAATGGCCGGCAGGCGGGACGCTGAAGCTTTCTTT.

The chain is built from TRBV5-1 and TRBJ2-3; TRBD1 or TRBD2 may be the D gene (6 bases each). V was shortened by 0 bases and J by 5 bases, with 16 bases between the two germline ends. The length of the CDR3 is 16 residues. Germline CDR1 reads SGHRS; CDR2 reads YFSETQ. CDR3 sequence (DNA): TGCGCCAGCAGCTTGGCCGAAACAGGGAGGAAAGATACGCAGTATTTT. Translated: CASSLAETGRKDTQYF. Full variable domain (missing parts from reference TRBV5-1 and TRBJ2-3): KAGVTQTPRYLIKTRGQQVTLSCSPISGHRSVSWYQQTPGQGLQFLFEYFSETQRNKGNFPGRFSGRQFSNSRSEMNVSTLELGDSALYLCASSLAETGRKDTQYFGPGTRLTVL.